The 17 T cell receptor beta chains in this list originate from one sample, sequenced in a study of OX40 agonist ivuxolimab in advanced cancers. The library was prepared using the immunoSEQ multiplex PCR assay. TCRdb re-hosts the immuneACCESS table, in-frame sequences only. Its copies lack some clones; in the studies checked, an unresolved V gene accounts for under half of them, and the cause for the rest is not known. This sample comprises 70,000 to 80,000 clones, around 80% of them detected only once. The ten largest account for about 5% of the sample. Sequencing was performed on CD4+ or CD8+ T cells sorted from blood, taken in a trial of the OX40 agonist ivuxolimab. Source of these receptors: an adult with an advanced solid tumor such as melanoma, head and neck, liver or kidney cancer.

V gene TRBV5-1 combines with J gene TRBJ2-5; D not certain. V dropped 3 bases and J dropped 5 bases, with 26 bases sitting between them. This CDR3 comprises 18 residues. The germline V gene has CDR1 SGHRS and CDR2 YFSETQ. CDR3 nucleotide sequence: TGCGCCAGCAGCTATAGTGAGACACCGGCCGAGCCCCAGGAGACCCAGTACTTC. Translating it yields CASSYSETPAEPQETQYF.

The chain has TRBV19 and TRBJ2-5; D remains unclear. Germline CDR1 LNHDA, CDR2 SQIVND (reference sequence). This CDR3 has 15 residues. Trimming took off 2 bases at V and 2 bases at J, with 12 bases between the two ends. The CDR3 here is CASSISLVTQETQYF. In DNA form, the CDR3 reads TGTGCCAGTAGTATAAGCTTGGTGACACAAGAGACCCAGTACTTC.

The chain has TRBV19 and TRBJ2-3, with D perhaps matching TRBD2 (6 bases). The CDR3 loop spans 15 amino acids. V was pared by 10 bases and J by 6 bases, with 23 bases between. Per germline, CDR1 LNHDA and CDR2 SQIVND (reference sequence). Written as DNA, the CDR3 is TGTGCCACCTCCCTGGCGGGACGGGCACACGATACGCAGTATTTT. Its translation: CATSLAGRAHDTQYF.

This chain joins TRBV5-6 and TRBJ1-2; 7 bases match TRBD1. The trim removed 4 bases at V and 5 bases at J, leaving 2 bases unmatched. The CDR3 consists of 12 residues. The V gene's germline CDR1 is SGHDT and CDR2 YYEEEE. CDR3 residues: CASSPGQYGYTF. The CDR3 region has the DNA TGTGCCAGCAGCCCGGGACAGTATGGCTACACCTTC.

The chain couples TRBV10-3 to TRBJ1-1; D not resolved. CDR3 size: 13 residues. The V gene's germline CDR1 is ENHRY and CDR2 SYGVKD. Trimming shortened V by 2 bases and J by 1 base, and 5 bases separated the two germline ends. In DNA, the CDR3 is TGTGCCATCAGTGAGGCGGGGAACACTGAAGCTTTCTTT. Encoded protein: CAISEAGNTEAFF.

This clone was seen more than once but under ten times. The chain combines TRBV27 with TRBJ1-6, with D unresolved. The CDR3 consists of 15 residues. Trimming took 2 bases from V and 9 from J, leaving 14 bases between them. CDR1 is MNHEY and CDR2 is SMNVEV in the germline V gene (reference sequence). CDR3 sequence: CASSLAGVGSSPLHF. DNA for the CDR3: TGTGCCAGCAGTTTAGCAGGTGTTGGGAGTTCACCCCTCCACTTT.

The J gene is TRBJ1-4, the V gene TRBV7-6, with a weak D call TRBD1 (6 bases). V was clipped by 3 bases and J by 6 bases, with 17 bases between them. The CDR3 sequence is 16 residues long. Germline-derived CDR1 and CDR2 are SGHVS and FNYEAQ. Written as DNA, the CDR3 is TGTGCCAGCAGCTTGAACAGGGCCCGCACTGATGAAAAACTGTTTTTT. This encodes CASSLNRARTDEKLFF.

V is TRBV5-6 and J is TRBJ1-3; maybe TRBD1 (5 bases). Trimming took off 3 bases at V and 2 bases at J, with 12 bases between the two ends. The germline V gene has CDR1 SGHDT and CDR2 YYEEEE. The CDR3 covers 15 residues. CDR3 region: CASSSRDTAGNTIYF. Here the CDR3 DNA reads TGTGCCAGCAGCTCCAGGGATACTGCTGGAAACACCATATATTTT. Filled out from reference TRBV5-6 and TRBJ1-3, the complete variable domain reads DAGVTQSPTHLIKTRGQQVTLRCSPKSGHDTVSWYQQALGQGPQFIFQYYEEEERQRGNFPDRFSGHQFPNYSSELNVNALLLGDSALYLCASSSRDTAGNTIYFGEGSWLTVV.

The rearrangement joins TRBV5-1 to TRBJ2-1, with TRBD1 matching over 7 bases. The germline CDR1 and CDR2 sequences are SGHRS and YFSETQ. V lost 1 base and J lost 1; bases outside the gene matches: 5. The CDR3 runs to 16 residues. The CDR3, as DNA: TGCGCCAGCAGCTTGCGAGGGGGCGCGTCCTACAATGAGCAGTTCTTC. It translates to CASSLRGGASYNEQFF.

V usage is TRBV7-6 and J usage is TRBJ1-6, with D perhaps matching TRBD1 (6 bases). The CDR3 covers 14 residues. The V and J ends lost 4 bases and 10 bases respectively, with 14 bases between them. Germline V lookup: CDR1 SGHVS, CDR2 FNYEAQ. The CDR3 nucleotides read TGTGCCAGCAGCTCGGACAGAACCCTCTCACCCCTCCACTTT. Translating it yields CASSSDRTLSPLHF.

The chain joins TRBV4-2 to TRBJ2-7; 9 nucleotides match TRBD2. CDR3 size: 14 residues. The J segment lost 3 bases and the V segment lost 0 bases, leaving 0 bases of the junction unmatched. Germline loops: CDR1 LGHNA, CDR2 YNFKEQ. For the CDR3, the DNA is TGTGCCAGCAGCCAAGATAGCGGGGGCTACGAGCAGTACTTC. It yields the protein CASSQDSGGYEQYF.

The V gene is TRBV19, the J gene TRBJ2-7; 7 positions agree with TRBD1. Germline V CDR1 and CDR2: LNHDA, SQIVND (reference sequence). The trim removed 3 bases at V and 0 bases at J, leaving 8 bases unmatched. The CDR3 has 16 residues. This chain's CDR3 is CASSMAGTDSSYEQYF. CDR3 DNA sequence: TGTGCCAGTAGTATGGCCGGGACAGACAGCTCCTACGAGCAGTACTTC.

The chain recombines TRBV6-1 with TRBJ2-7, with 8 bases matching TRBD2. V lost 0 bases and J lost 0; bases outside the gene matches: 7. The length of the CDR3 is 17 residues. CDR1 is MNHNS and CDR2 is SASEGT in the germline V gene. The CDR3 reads CASSEALRTSLSYEQYF. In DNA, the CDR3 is TGTGCCAGCAGTGAAGCCTTGAGGACTAGCCTCTCCTACGAGCAGTACTTC.

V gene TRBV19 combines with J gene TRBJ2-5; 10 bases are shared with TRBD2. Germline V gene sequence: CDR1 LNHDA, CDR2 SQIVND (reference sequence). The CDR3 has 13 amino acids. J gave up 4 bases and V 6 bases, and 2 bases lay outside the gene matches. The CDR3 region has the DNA TGTGCCAGTAGCCGACTAGCGGGAGAGACCCAGTACTTC. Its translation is CASSRLAGETQYF.

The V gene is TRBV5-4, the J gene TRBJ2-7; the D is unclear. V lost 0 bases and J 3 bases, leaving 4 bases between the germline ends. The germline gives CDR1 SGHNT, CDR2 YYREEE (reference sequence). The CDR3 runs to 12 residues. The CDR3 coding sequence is TGTGCCAGCAGCTTGGGTGGCTACGAGCAGTACTTC. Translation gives CASSLGGYEQYF.

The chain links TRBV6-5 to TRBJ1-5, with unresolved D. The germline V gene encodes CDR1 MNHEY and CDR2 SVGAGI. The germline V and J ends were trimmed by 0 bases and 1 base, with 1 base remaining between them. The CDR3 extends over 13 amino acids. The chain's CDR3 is CASSYSSNQPQHF. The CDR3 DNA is TGTGCCAGCAGTTACTCCAGCAATCAGCCCCAGCATTTT.

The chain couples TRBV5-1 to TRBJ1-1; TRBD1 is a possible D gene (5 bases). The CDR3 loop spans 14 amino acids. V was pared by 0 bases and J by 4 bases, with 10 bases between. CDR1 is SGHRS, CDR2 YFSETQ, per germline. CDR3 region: CASSLVTGGTEAFF. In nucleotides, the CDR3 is TGCGCCAGCAGCTTGGTGACGGGGGGCACTGAAGCTTTCTTT.